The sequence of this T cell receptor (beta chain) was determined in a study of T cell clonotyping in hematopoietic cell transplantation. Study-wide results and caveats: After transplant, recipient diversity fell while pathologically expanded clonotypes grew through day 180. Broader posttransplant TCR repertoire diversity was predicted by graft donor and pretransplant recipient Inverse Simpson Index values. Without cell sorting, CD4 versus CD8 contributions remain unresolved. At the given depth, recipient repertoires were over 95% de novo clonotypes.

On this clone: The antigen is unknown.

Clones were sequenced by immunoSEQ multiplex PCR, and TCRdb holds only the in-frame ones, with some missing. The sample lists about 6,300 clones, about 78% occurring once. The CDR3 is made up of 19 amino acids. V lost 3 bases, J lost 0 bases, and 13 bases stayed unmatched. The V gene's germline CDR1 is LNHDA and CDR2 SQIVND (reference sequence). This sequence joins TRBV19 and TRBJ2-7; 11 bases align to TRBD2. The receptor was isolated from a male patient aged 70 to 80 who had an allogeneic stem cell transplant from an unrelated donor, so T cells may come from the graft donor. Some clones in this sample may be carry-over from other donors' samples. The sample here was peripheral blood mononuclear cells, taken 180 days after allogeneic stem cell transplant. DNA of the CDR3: TGTGCCAGTAGTATTCCATCAGTCATAGCGGGAGGGCCCTCCTACGAGCAGTACTTC. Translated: CASSIPSVIAGGPSYEQYF.